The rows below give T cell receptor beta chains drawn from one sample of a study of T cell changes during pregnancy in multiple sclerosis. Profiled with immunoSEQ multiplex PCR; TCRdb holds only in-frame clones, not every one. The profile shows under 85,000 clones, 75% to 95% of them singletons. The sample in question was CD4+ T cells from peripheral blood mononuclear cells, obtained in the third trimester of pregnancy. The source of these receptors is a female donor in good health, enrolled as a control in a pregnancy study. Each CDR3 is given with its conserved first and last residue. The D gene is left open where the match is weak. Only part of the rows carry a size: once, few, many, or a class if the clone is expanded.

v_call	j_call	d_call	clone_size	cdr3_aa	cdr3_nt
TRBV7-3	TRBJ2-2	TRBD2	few	CASSVSGGGGTGELFF	TGTGCCAGCAGCGTTAGCGGGGGAGGCGGCACCGGGGAGCTGTTTTTT
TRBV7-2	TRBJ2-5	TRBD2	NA	CASSLGGGLETQYF	TGTGCCAGCAGCTTAGGGGGGGGGTTAGAGACCCAGTACTTC
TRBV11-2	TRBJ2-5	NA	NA	CASSLDLSETQYF	TGTGCCAGCAGCTTAGATCTTTCGGAGACCCAGTACTTC
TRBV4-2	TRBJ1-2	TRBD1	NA	CASSQEPGGGYTF	TGTGCCAGCAGCCAAGAACCAGGGGGTGGCTACACCTTC
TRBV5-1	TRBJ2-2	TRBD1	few	CASTHSRQGRINGELFF	TGCGCCAGCACCCATTCCCGACAGGGAAGAATTAACGGGGAGCTGTTTTTT
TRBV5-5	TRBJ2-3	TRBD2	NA	CASSSGTSGVTDTQYF	TGTGCCAGCAGTTCGGGGACTAGCGGGGTCACAGATACGCAGTATTTT
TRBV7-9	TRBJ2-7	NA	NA	CASSLVRGYEQYF	TGTGCCAGCAGCTTGGTGCGAGGGTACGAGCAGTACTTC
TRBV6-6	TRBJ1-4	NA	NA	CASSYEPKEKLFF	TGTGCCAGCAGTTACGAGCCCAAGGAAAAACTGTTTTTT
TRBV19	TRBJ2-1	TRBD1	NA	CASSRTGYNEQFF	TGTGCCAGTAGTCGGACAGGCTACAATGAGCAGTTCTTC
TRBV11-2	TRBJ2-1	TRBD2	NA	CASSLATSGGVNEQFF	TGTGCCAGCAGCTTAGCAACTAGCGGGGGGGTCAATGAGCAGTTCTTC
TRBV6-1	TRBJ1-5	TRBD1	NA	CAGGQGPQPQHF	TGTGCCGGGGGACAGGGGCCTCAGCCCCAGCATTTT
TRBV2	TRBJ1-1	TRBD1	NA	CATQSEGATEAFF	TGTGCCACCCAGAGCGAGGGGGCGACTGAAGCTTTCTTT
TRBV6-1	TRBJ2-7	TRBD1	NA	CASRGDRGSYEQYF	TGTGCCAGCAGAGGGGACAGAGGCTCCTACGAGCAGTACTTC
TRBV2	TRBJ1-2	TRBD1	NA	CASSPRTGEYGYTF	TGTGCCAGCAGTCCAAGGACAGGGGAGTATGGCTACACCTTC
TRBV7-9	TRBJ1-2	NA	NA	CASSFSAGRSNYGYTF	TGTGCCAGCAGCTTTTCGGCAGGGAGGTCTAACTATGGCTACACCTTC
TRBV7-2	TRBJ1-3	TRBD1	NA	CASSLEGTGYSGNTIYF	TGTGCCAGCAGCTTAGAAGGGACAGGGTACTCTGGAAACACCATATATTTT
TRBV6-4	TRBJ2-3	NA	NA	CASSDFQGGTQYF	TGTGCCAGCAGTGACTTCCAGGGGGGTACGCAGTATTTT
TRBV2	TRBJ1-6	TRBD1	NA	CASSQSRQGNSPLHF	TGTGCCAGCAGTCAAAGTAGACAGGGAAATTCACCCCTCCACTTT
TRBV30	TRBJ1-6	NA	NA	CAWRDRDSPLHF	TGTGCCTGGAGGGACAGAGATTCACCCCTCCACTTT
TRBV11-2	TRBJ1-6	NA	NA	CASSLDRASNSPLHF	TGTGCCAGCAGCTTAGACAGGGCAAGTAATTCACCCCTCCACTTT
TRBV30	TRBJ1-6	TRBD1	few	CAWMGQPRSSPLHF	TGTGCCTGGATGGGACAGCCGAGGTCTTCACCCCTCCACTTT
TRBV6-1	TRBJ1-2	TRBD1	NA	CASSNRGPLYGYTF	TGTGCCAGCAGTAACAGGGGGCCCCTCTATGGCTACACCTTC
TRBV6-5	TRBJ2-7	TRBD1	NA	CASSYSWTGDYEQYF	TGTGCCAGCAGTTACTCCTGGACAGGGGATTACGAGCAGTACTTC
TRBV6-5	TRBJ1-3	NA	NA	CASSLGNTIYF	TGTGCCAGCAGTCTTGGAAACACCATATATTTT
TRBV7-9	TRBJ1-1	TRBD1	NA	CASSRQGNTEAFF	TGTGCCAGCAGCCGACAGGGGAACACTGAAGCTTTCTTT
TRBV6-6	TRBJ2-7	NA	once	CASSYGQVYEQYF	TGTGCCAGCAGTTACGGCCAAGTCTACGAGCAGTACTTC
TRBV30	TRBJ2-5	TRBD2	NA	CAWSPYIGLAGGRETQYF	TGTGCCTGGAGCCCTTATATCGGGCTAGCGGGGGGGCGAGAGACCCAGTACTTC
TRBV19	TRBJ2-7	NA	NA	CASSIGGRFSYEQYF	TGTGCCAGTAGTATCGGTGGGCGATTTTCCTACGAGCAGTACTTC
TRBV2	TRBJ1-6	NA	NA	CASSSFHLDNSPLHF	TGTGCCAGCAGTTCATTCCACTTGGATAATTCACCCCTCCACTTT
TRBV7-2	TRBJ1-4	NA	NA	CASSPPKVGNEKLFF	TGTGCCAGCAGCCCTCCGAAGGTCGGGAATGAAAAACTGTTTTTT
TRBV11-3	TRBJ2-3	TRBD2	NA	CASSLRGTSGTDTQYF	TGTGCCAGCAGCTTACGAGGGACTAGCGGGACAGATACGCAGTATTTT